A single T cell receptor beta chain is shown here with its context. From germline, CDR1 is SGHAT and CDR2 FQNNGV. The germline V and J ends were trimmed by 2 bases and 7 bases, with 11 bases remaining between them. The CDR3 has 13 amino acids. The data were taken from a study of T cell changes during pregnancy in multiple sclerosis. Clones were read by immunoSEQ multiplex PCR, and TCRdb kept only the in-frame ones, dropping some. The sample has about 99,000 clones, about 90% seen once. The input for sequencing was peripheral blood, taken after pregnancy. The chain couples TRBV11-2 to TRBJ1-1, with D possibly TRBD1 on 5 matching bases. The TCR comes from a female donor with multiple sclerosis, enrolled in a pregnancy study. The DNA for the CDR3 is TGTGCCAGCAGCTTACCAGGGAGGGGTGAAGCTTTCTTT. Protein product: CASSLPGRGEAFF.